This T cell receptor (beta chain) was profiled in a study of identical twins. This clonotype came up many times. TCRdb passed the 5' RACE reads through MiXCR, listing each CDR3 protein once. This table holds around 100,000 distinct CDR3 sequences, 5.9% found once. The sequence derives from a woman aged 50 to 60 in good health. The specimen was memory T cells sorted from blood.

The DNA of the CDR3 is TGTGCCAGCAGCCCTAGCGGGAGGGGAGAGACCCAGTACTTC. Amino acid sequence: CASSPSGRGETQYF. This chain uses TRBV5-6 with TRBJ2-5, with 12 bases fitting TRBD2. Germline values: CDR1 SGHDT, CDR2 YYEEEE. The CDR3 length is 14 residues. With 4 bases clipped from V and 4 bases from J, the junction kept 2 bases outside the gene matches.